This T cell receptor beta chain was retrieved from a study of blood T cell repertoires in COVID-19. CDR1 and CDR2 (germline): SNHLY, FYNNEI. V shed 7 bases and J 0 bases; nucleotides not matched to a gene: 5. The CDR3 sequence is 14 residues long. Original methodology: Amplification with reference gene primers provided the estimates of nucleated cell counts. Sequencing was performed with immunoSEQ multiplex PCR; in TCRdb, only in-frame clones are kept and a portion is missing. The V and J calls and clone size are taken from that table; D and trimming were inferred from the DNA. The repertoire consists of 150,000 to 200,000 clones, with roughly 89% occurring once and the leading ten covering 3.7%.

The TCR was taken from a man aged 18 to 29 with active or convalescent COVID-19. The rearrangement uses TRBV2 and TRBJ1-1; 7 bases map to TRBD1. The source material was peripheral blood. This CDR3 reads CASNRDRLNTEAFF. The CDR3 DNA reads as TGTGCCAGCAACCGGGACAGATTGAACACTGAAGCTTTCTTT.